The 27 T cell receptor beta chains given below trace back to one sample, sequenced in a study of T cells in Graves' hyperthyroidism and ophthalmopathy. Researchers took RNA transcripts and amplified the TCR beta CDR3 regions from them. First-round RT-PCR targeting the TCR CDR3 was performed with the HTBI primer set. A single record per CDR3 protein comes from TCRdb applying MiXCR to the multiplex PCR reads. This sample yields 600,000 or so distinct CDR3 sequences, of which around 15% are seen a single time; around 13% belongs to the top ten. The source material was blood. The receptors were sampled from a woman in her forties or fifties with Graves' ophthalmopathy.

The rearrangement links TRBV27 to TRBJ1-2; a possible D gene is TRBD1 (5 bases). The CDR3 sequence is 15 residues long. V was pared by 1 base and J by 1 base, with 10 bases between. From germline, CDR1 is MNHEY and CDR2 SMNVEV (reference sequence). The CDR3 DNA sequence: TGTGCCAGCAGTTTATTTGCAGGGCTTAACTATGGCTACACCTTC. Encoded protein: CASSLFAGLNYGYTF.

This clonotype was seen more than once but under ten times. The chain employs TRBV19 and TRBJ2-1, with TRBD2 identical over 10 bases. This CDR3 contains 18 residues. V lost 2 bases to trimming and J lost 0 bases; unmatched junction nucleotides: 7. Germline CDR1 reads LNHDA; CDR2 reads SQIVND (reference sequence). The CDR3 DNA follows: TGTGCCAGTAGTATACTAGCGGGAGTAGCCTTCTCCTACAATGAGCAGTTCTTC. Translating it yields CASSILAGVAFSYNEQFF.

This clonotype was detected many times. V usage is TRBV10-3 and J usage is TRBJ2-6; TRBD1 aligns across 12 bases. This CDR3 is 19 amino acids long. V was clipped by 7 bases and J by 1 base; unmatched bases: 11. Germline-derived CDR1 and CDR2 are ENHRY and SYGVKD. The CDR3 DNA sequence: TGTGCCATCAAGCCCGGGACAGGGGGCGCTTTATCTGGGGCCAACGTCCTGACTTTC. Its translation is CAIKPGTGGALSGANVLTF.

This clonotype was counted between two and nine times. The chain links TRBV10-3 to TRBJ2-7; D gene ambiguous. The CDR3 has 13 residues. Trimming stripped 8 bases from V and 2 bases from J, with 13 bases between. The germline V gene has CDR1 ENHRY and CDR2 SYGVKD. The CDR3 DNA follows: TGTGCCATCGGTCCCCCACGGACCTACGAGCAGTACTTC. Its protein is CAIGPPRTYEQYF.

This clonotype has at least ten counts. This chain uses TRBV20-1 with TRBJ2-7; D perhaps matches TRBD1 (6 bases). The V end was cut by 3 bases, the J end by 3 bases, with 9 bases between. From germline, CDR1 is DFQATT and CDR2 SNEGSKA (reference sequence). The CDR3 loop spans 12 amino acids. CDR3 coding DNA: TGCAGTGCTAGGGGGGACAACTACGAGCAGTACTTC. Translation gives CSARGDNYEQYF.

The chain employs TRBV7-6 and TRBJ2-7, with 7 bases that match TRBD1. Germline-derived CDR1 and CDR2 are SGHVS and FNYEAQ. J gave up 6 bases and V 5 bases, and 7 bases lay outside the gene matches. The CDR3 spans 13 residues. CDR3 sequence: CASSQRQGSEQYF. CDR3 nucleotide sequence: TGTGCCAGCAGCCAACGACAGGGTTCCGAGCAGTACTTC.

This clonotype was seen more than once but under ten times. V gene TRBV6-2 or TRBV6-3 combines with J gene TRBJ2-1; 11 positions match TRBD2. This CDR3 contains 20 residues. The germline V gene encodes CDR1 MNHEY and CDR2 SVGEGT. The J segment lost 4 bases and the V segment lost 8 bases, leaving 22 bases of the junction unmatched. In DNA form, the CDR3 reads TGTGCCAGCCCCCCAGTTGGGGGGAAACTAGCGGGGGCTGAATACAATGAGCAGTTCTTC. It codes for CASPPVGGKLAGAEYNEQFF.

This CDR3 is CATSRSGSGELFF. CDR3 coding DNA: TGTGCCACCAGCAGATCTGGGTCCGGGGAGCTGTTTTTT. This chain connects TRBV15 to TRBJ2-2; the D is unclear. The V gene lost 2 bases and the J gene lost 6 bases, with 7 bases spanning the gap. This CDR3 comprises 13 residues. Germline loops: CDR1 LNHNV, CDR2 YYDKDF (reference sequence).

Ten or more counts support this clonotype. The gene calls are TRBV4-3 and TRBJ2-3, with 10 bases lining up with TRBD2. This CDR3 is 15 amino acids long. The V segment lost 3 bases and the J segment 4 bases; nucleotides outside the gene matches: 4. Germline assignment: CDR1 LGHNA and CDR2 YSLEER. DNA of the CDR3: TGCGCCAGCAGCCATCTAGCGGGAGCGGCAGATACGCAGTATTTT. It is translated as CASSHLAGAADTQYF.

In nucleotides, the CDR3 is TGTGCCAGCTCACCACCGAGCATAGGCACAGATACGCAGTATTTT. Translating gives CASSPPSIGTDTQYF. The J gene is TRBJ2-3, the V gene TRBV18; D not certain. Germline loops: CDR1 KGHSH, CDR2 LQKENI. The CDR3 consists of 15 residues. The V gene lost 0 bases and the J gene lost 1 base, with 8 bases spanning the gap.

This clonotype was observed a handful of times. CDR3 in DNA: TGTGCCAGCAGGAGGCTCTCTGGAAACACCATATATTTT. Encoded protein: CASRRLSGNTIYF. The chain joins TRBV6-1 to TRBJ1-3; D call uncertain. The CDR3 covers 13 residues. The germline gives CDR1 MNHNS, CDR2 SASEGT. The V gene lost 6 bases and the J gene lost 0 bases, with 6 bases spanning the gap.

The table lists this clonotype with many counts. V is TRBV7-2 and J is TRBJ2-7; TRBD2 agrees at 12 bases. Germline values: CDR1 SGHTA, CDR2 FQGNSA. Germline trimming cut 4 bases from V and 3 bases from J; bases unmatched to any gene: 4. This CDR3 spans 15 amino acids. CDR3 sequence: CASSWTSGIGYEQYF. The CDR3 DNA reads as TGTGCCAGCAGCTGGACTAGCGGGATCGGCTACGAGCAGTACTTC.

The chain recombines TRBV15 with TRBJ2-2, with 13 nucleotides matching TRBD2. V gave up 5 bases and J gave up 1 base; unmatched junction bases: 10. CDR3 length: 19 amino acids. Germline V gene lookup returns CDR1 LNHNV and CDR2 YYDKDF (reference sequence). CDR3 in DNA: TGTGCCACCAGCGGAACCGGGACTAGCGGGGCCCTGAACACCGGGGAGCTGTTTTTT. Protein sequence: CATSGTGTSGALNTGELFF.

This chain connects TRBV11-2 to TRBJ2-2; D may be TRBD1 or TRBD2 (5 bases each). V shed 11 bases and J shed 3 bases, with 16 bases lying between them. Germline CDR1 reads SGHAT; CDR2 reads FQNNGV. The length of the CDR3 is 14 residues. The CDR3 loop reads CASGRTRDTGELFF. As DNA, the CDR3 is TGTGCCTCGGGACGGACCCGAGACACCGGGGAGCTGTTTTTT.

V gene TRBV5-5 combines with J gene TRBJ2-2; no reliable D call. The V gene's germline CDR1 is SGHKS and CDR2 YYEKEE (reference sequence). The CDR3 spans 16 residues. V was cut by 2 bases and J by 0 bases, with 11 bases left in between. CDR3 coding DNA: TGTGCCAGCAGCTTATATGTCCTCGCGAACACCGGGGAGCTGTTTTTT. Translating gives CASSLYVLANTGELFF.

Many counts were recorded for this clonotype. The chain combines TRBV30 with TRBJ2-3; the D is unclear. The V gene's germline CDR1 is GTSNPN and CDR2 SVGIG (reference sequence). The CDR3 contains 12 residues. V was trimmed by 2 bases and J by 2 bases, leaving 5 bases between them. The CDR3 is CAWSLTTDTQYF. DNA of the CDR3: TGTGCCTGGAGTCTAACCACAGATACGCAGTATTTT.

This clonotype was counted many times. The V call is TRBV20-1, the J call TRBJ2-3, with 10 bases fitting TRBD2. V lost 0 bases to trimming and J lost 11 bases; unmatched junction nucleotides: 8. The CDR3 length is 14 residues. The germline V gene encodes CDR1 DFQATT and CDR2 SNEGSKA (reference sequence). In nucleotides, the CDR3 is TGCAGTGCTAGAGAAAGCGGGAGGGGGATCGGGCAGTATTTT. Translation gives CSARESGRGIGQYF.

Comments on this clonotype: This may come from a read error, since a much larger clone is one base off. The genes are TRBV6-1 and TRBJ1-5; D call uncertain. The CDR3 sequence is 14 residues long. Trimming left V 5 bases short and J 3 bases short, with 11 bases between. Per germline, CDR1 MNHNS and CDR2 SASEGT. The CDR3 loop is CASSRDIYNQPQHF. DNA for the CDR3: TGTGCCAGCAGTCGCGACATCTACAATCAGCCCCAGCATTTT.

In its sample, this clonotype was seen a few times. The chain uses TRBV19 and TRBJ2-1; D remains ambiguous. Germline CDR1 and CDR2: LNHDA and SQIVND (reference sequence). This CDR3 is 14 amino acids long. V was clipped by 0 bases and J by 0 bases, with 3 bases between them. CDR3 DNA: TGTGCCAGTAGTATAGAAGCCTCCTACAATGAGCAGTTCTTC. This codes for CASSIEASYNEQFF.

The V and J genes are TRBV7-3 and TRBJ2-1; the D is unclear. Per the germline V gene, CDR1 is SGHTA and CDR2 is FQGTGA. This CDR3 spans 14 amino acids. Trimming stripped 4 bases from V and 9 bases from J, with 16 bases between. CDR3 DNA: TGTGCCAGCAGCTCTTACTCGACCAACGGTGAGCAGTTCTTC. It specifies CASSSYSTNGEQFF.

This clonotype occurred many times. In DNA form, the CDR3 reads TGTGCCAGCACATACAGGGGGCCGAATCAGCCCCAGCATTTT. Encoded protein: CASTYRGPNQPQHF. The chain links TRBV6-2 or TRBV6-3 to TRBJ1-5; 9 nucleotides agree with TRBD1. This CDR3 is built from 14 residues. Germline-derived CDR1 and CDR2 are MNHEY and SVGEGT. Trimming took 7 bases from V and 4 from J; bases not matched to a gene: 5.

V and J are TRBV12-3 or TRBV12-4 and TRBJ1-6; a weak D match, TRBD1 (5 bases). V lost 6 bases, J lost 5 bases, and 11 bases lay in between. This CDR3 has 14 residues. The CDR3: CASSHGTDNSPLHF. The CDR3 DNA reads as TGTGCCAGCAGCCACGGGACGGATAATTCACCCCTCCACTTT.

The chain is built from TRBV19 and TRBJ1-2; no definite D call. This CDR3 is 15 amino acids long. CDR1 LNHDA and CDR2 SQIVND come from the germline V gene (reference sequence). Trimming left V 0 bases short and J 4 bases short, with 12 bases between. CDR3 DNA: TGTGCCAGTAGTATAGATCCCTTCGGAACCTATGGCTACACCTTC. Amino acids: CASSIDPFGTYGYTF.

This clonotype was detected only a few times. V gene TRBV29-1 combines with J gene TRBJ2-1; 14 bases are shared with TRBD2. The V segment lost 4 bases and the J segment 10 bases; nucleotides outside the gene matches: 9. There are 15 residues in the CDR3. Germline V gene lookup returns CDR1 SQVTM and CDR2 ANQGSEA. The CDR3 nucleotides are TGCAGCGTTGGGAAGACTAGCGGGAGGGGGGGGGAGCAGTTCTTC. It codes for CSVGKTSGRGGEQFF.

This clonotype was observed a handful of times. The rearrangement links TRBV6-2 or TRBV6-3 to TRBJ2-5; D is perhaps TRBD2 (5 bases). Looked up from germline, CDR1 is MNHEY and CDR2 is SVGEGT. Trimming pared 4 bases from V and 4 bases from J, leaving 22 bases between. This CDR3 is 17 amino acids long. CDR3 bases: TGTGCCAGCAGTTTCGCGGGTCAGGTTTGGAGTCGAGAGACCCAGTACTTC. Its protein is CASSFAGQVWSRETQYF.

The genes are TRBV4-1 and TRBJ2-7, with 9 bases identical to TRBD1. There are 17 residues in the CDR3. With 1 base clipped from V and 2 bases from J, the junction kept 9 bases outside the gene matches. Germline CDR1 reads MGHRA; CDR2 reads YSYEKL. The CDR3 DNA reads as TGCGCCAGCAGCCAAGTGGAGTTGACAGGGGGACCCTACGAGCAGTACTTC. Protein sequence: CASSQVELTGGPYEQYF.

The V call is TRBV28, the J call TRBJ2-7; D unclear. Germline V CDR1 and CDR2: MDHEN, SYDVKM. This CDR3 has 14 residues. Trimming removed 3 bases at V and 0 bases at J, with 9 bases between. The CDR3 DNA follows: TGTGCCAGCAGTTTCACCCAGAGCTCCTACGAGCAGTACTTC. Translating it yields CASSFTQSSYEQYF.